Described below is a single TCR beta chain sequence and its context. Its specificity is not known. The sample originates from a study of shared clonotypes between healthy human individuals. Study observations and caveats: Non-shared clonotypes had lower generation probabilities than those shared by all four donors.

Naive CD8 cells, CD45RO-negative and positively selected for CCR7, excluded terminally differentiated effector memory CD45RA+ cells. Germline loops: CDR1 SEHNR, CDR2 FQNEAQ (reference sequence). The CDR3 length is 15 residues. Trimming pared 2 bases from V and 4 bases from J, leaving 15 bases between. Genomic DNA (from each subset) was split evenly across several immunoSEQ plates. Each sorted subset replicate got 200 ng genomic DNA, roughly 30,000 genomes. The protocol was immunoSEQ multiplex PCR, while the TCRdb copy is restricted to in-frame clones and leaves out a portion. This sample carries roughly 570,000 clones, 95% to 98% of them seen once, and the ten largest clones take approximately 0.3%.

The sequence was collected from a young man in good health. The sample consisted of naive CD8+ T cells sorted from blood. V and J are TRBV7-9 and TRBJ2-7; TRBD2 is a possible D gene (5 bases). The CDR3 coding sequence is TGTGCCAGCAGCTTACTGCCTAGCCCCTTTTACGAGCAGTACTTC. Its translation: CASSLLPSPFYEQYF. The entire variable domain, with the rest obtained from reference TRBV7-9 and TRBJ2-7, is as follows: DTGVSQNPRHKITKRGQNVTFRCDPISEHNRLYWYRQTLGQGPEFLTYFQNEAQLEKSRLLSDRFSAERPKGSFSTLEIQRTEQGDSAMYLCASSLLPSPFYEQYFGPGTRLTVT.